This TCR beta chain was captured in a study of T-cell memory formation after mild COVID-19 (dated by TCRdb to about 2021). With regard to the full study: TCR sequence clusters from the two donors were largely donor specific. In two donors, T-cell clones that expanded and contracted after mild COVID-19 were followed by sequencing TCRalpha and TCRbeta repertoires longitudinally. The cohort was made up of two young adult volunteers, one female and one male, who were previously healthy.

Ficoll-Paque density gradient centrifugation was used to isolate PBMCs. TCRdb records Illumina NovaSeq 6000 as the sequencer. TCRalpha and TCRbeta cDNA libraries were built by 5'RACE with constant-segment primers, adding sample barcodes and unique molecular identifiers. RNA was extracted from every sample with Trizol reagent. Amplification of the libraries took two PCR steps, and the second step added a second sample barcode plus Illumina TruSeq adapters. Sequencing of the libraries was done on an Illumina NovaSeq, producing 2 x 150 bp paired-end reads. Per the authors' processing: The reads were demultiplexed and collapsed into UMI-guided consensus sequences using migec v1.2.7. Using mixcr v2.1.11, UMI consensuses were aligned to TRA and TRB V and J templates and then assembled into clonotypes. A clonotype was counted as expanded or contracted only when both edgeR and NoisET called the clonotype significant, with the noise models trained on biological replicates. edgeR calls used a false discovery rate-adjusted p below 0.01 and a log2 fold-change threshold of 1. As an exploratory analysis of dynamics, max-normalized trajectories of the 1000 most abundant clonotypes were examined by PCA with hierarchical clustering. Each responding clone was given a CD4 or CD8 phenotype based on the CD4+ and CD8+ repertoires, which had been sequenced separately. TCRdb handled the public reads itself, with Q25 trimming in fastp and clone calling in MiXCR, and kept productive beta chains. Identical CDR3 protein sequences are pooled into one entry, listed with their most common genes and DNA. These V and J calls are TCRdb output, not the study's own analysis. The sample data list about half a million distinct CDR3 sequences, and about 20% of these were observed just once. Roughly an eighth of the sample is in the top ten clones.

As concerns this clonotype: The antigen it binds to is not known. It has no much larger one-base neighbor in the sample; base qualities were not kept.

General findings and caveats noted by the study authors: Only a couple of mild cases were covered in the study, and larger cohorts including severe cases with pre-infection samples were considered necessary. From day 15 to 85, contracting clones showed balanced CD4/CD8 phenotypes, whereas a second wave of clones that expanded from day 15 to 37 leaned towards CD4+. SARS-CoV-2 specificity was not confirmed for the second-wave clones peaking on day 37. Contracting CD4+ clones turned up mainly in the CM and EM memory subsets, whereas EMRA was where CD8+ clones were enriched. Some responding clones were detected in pre-infection memory, which suggested that pre-existing cross-reactive memory T cells had joined the SARS-CoV-2 response.

The germline V gene (reference sequence) sets CDR1 to MNHNY and CDR2 to SVGAGI. The CDR3 spans 15 residues, from the cysteine through the phenylalanine. The entry retains the CDR3 DNA only, 45 bases that are in frame from base 1. V and J are trimmed by 5 bases and 5 bases, and the gene matches miss 12 bases of the junction. This TCR was sampled from an adult woman who had mild COVID-19 (a few samples of this study predate the infection). The sample titles of this study are shuffled in the database, so cell type and time point are left out; the donor was told from shared clones. The sequenced sample was PBMCs or a T cell subset sorted from them (not recorded which). The chain is made from TRBV6-6 and TRBJ2-7, with 7 junctional bases fitting TRBD2. The CDR3 has the sequence CASSPPGSGADEQYF. The DNA is as follows: TGTGCCAGCAGTCCCCCCGGGAGCGGGGCGGACGAGCAGTACTTC.